Below are 5 T cell receptor beta chains sequenced from a single sample in a study of CD8+ T cells in alopecia areata. RNA extraction and reverse transcription yielded cDNA as sequencing template. Using immunoSEQ multiplex PCR, the repertoire was profiled, and TCRdb retains in-frame clones only, with some absent. The profile shows about 280,000 clones, 58% of them singletons. Treatment reported: oral pan-JAK inhibitor, 5-10 mg twice daily. The source material was CD4+ T cells sorted from blood, sampled at week 24, from a patient treated with tofacitinib. These receptors were taken from a human donor with alopecia areata.

The V and J genes are TRBV9 and TRBJ2-2; 9 bases line up with TRBD2. Germline CDR1 is SGDLS and CDR2 is YYNGEE. The CDR3 extends over 16 amino acids. The V gene end was trimmed by 0 bases and the J gene end by 6 bases; junction bases not matched to a gene: 6. The CDR3 DNA reads as TGTGCCAGCAGCGTAGCGCCTAGCGGGGCAGCCGGGGAGCTGTTTTTT. Translated: CASSVAPSGAAGELFF. Supplemented by reference TRBV9 and TRBJ2-2, the full variable domain reads DSGVTQTPKHLITATGQRVTLRCSPRSGDLSVYWYQQSLDQGLQFLIQYYNGEERAKGNILERFSAQQFPDLHSELNLSSLELGDSALYFCASSVAPSGAAGELFFGEGSRLTVL.

Only a few counts were recorded for this clone. The chain is built from TRBV4-1 and TRBJ2-5; 7 bases fit TRBD2. The junction had 7 bases not matched to a gene; V was cut back by 0 bases and J by 3 bases. The CDR3 runs 16 residues. Germline V gene sequence: CDR1 MGHRA, CDR2 YSYEKL. CDR3 DNA: TGCGCCAGCAGCCAAGATGGGACTATGCGCGAAGAGACCCAGTACTTC. Its translation: CASSQDGTMREETQYF.

This clone was counted between two and nine times. The CDR3 DNA follows: TGTGCCACCAGCAGAGATACTAGCGGGGTTGAGACCCAGTACTTC. Its translation is CATSRDTSGVETQYF. The chain uses TRBV15 and TRBJ2-5, with 10 positions matching TRBD2. Germline V gene sequence: CDR1 LNHNV, CDR2 YYDKDF (reference sequence). V was clipped by 0 bases and J by 5 bases; unmatched bases: 3. The CDR3 runs to 15 residues.

This clone was seen a handful of times. This chain connects TRBV7-2 to TRBJ1-2; D may be TRBD1 (6 bases). The CDR3 is made up of 14 amino acids. Germline CDR1 and CDR2: SGHTA and FQGNSA. V dropped 5 bases and J dropped 6 bases, with 16 bases sitting between them. The CDR3 nucleotides are TGTGCCAGCAGCCGCAGGCGGGGGCAAGATGGCTACACCTTC. This encodes CASSRRRGQDGYTF. The full variable domain, in which reference TRBV7-2 and TRBJ1-2 provide the parts outside the CDR3, is GAGVSQSPSNKVTEKGKDVELRCDPISGHTALYWYRQSLGQGLEFLIYFQGNSAPDKSGLPSDRFSAERTGGSVSTLTIQRTQQEDSAVYLCASSRRRGQDGYTFGSGTRLTVV.

This clone was counted only a few times. V is TRBV7-2 and J is TRBJ1-4; 9 bases match TRBD1. The CDR3 consists of 13 residues. Germline V gives CDR1 SGHTA, CDR2 FQGNSA. The junction had 8 bases not matched to a gene; V was cut back by 10 bases and J by 8 bases. In DNA, the CDR3 is TGTGCCACCGCGGGACAGGGCCGCGAAAAACTGTTTTTT. It specifies CATAGQGREKLFF.